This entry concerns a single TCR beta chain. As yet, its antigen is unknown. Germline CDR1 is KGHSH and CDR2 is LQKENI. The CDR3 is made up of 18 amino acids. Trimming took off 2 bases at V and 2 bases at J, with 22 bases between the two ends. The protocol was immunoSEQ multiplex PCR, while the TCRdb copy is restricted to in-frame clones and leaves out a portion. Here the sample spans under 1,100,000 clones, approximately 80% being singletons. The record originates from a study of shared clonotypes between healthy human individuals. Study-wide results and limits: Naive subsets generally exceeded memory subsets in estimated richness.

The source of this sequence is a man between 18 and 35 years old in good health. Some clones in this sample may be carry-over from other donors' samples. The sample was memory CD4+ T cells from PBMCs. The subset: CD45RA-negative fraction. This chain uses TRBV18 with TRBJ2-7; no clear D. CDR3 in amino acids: CASSPKSGMAGTPYEQYF. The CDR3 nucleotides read TGTGCCAGCTCACCAAAATCAGGTATGGCCGGTACGCCCTACGAGCAGTACTTC.